This T cell receptor (beta chain) originates from a study of cytomegalovirus exposure and HLA in healthy donors. Study-wide context: Within an early data release were roughly 83 million unique TCRs drawn from HLA-typed donors.

PCR amplification relied on 60 Vbeta primers (plus 13 Jbeta primers). Repertoires were generated with immunoSEQ multiplex PCR, while TCRdb's copy carries only in-frame clones and drops some. The data show some 200,000 clones, 62% seen once. Overall study findings and caveats: In an earlier analysis, about 87% or about 30%: the productive usage of most TCR beta V segments.

A word on this clone: As yet, its antigen is unknown.

Sequenced sample: PBMCs. This clonotype originated in a man in his forties or fifties in good health and CMV-seronegative.

As DNA, the CDR3 is TGTGCCTGGAGCCAAGGGGGGGGTCGGGACAGGGGTACTGAAGCTTTCTTT. It specifies CAWSQGGGRDRGTEAFF. J is TRBJ1-1 and V is TRBV30; 10 nucleotides line up with TRBD1. The CDR3 is 17 amino acids. In germline, CDR1 is GTSNPN, CDR2 SVGIG (reference sequence). With 3 bases clipped from V and 5 bases from J, the junction kept 15 bases outside the gene matches.